These T cell receptor beta chains were read from a single sample in a study of T cell repertoires in cytomegalovirus infection. TCRdb re-called the reads with MiXCR, one entry per CDR3 protein. Of 830,000 or so distinct CDR3 sequences in the sample, 30% to 35% were seen once. The antigens for these receptors are not known. The sample consisted of cultured CD8+ T cells from PBMCs, taken from culture after CMV antigen stimulation. These receptors were collected from a human donor in good health (CMV status not recorded). Some clones in this sample may be carry-over from other donors' samples. Both conserved end residues are part of each CDR3. Each record gives: J gene, V gene, D gene, clone size, CDR3 DNA, CDR3 protein. A D gene is named only where the DNA matches it firmly. For some rows the clone size is stated as once, few or many, or as a class when expanded; others skip it.

>TRBJ1-2|TRBV5-4|NA|NA
TGTGCCAGCAGCCCGCGAACAGCGACCTATGGCTACACCTTC
CASSPRTATYGYTF
>TRBJ1-2|TRBV2|NA|NA
TGTGCCATGGGCCTTGGCTACACCTTC
CAMGLGYTF
>TRBJ1-2|TRBV7-9|NA|NA
TGTGCCAGCAGCTTAATCCCCACTAACTATGGCTACACCTTC
CASSLIPTNYGYTF
>TRBJ2-3|TRBV7-2|TRBD2|many
TGTGCCAGCAGCCCAGGATGGGGCGGGGGGGCCACAGATACGCAGTATTTT
CASSPGWGGGATDTQYF
>TRBJ2-3|TRBV27|TRBD2|many
TGTGCCAGCAGTTTAAGCGGGGGACTCACAGATACGCAGTATTTT
CASSLSGGLTDTQYF
>TRBJ1-5|TRBV7-8|NA|many
TGTGCCAGCAGCCGCGGGTCGGGACATCAGCCCCAGCATTTT
CASSRGSGHQPQHF
>TRBJ2-1|TRBV6-2/TRBV6-3|NA|few
TGTGCCAGCACCCACGGGACTGTGTCTGTAGATGAGCAGTTCTTC
CASTHGTVSVDEQFF
>TRBJ2-3|TRBV27|TRBD1|NA
TGTGCCTCGGGACAGGGCATTGGAGATACGCAGTATTTT
CASGQGIGDTQYF
>TRBJ2-1|TRBV7-9|NA|many
TGTGCCAGCAGCCGCATTGAGGATGAGCAGTTCTTC
CASSRIEDEQFF
>TRBJ1-4|TRBV7-2|NA|NA
TGTGCCAGCAGCCCCCGGGTGGGCGGCGAAAAACTGTTTTTT
CASSPRVGGEKLFF
>TRBJ2-4|TRBV7-3|NA|few
TGTGCCAGCAGCTTGGAGGGGGTCGAAAACATTCAGTACTTC
CASSLEGVENIQYF
>TRBJ2-5|TRBV12-3/TRBV12-4|NA|NA
TGTGCCAGCAGGTGGGAAGTCCAAGAGACCCAGTACTTC
CASRWEVQETQYF
>TRBJ2-5|TRBV7-8|TRBD2|NA
TGTGCCAGCAGCTTTAAGAGCGGGGGGTCGCAAGAGACCCAGTACTTC
CASSFKSGGSQETQYF
>TRBJ2-1|TRBV5-4|NA|NA
TGTGCCAGCAGCCCGTCAGAAGGCCTCAATGAGCAGTTCTTC
CASSPSEGLNEQFF
>TRBJ2-3|TRBV7-6|NA|few
TGTGCCAGCAGCCCGGGTAGGAGGACAGATACGCAGTATTTT
CASSPGRRTDTQYF
>TRBJ2-4|TRBV11-2|NA|NA
TGTGCCAGCAGCTTCAACATTCAGTACTTC
CASSFNIQYF
>TRBJ1-4|TRBV28|TRBD1|NA
TGTGCCAGCAGCCGACCGGGGACAGGGTTTGAAAAACTGTTTTTT
CASSRPGTGFEKLFF
>TRBJ1-6|TRBV5-8|NA|NA
TGTGCCAGCAGCATTCCCAGGGCCCGCTCCTATAATTCACCCCTCCACTTT
CASSIPRARSYNSPLHF
>TRBJ2-1|TRBV15|NA|NA
TGTGCCACCAGCAGAGGGGCCCAAATAGGGTACAATGAGCAGTTCTTC
CATSRGAQIGYNEQFF
>TRBJ2-1|TRBV9|NA|few
TGTGCCAGCAGCGTAGGCCCAGGGGTAGCGGATTTAAATGAGCAGTTCTTC
CASSVGPGVADLNEQFF
>TRBJ1-5|TRBV27|NA|NA
TGTGCCAGCAGTTTATCGCTTAACAGGAGGAATCAGCCCCAGCATTTT
CASSLSLNRRNQPQHF
>TRBJ2-7|TRBV6-2/TRBV6-3|TRBD1|NA
TGTGCCAGCACTAGGGGACAGAGGAGCTCCTACGAGCAGTACTTC
CASTRGQRSSYEQYF
>TRBJ2-1|TRBV4-3|TRBD1|NA
TGCGCCAGCAGCCACCCTCACGTGGGACAGGGCTACAATGAGCAGTTCTTC
CASSHPHVGQGYNEQFF
>TRBJ2-3|TRBV6-5|NA|NA
TGTGCCAGCAGTTACATTATTTCGGGGGCCAGCACAGATACGCAGTATTTT
CASSYIISGASTDTQYF
>TRBJ1-1|TRBV28|NA|few
TGTGCCAGCACCCCTAGGATGGACACTGAAGCTTTCTTT
CASTPRMDTEAFF
>TRBJ2-2|TRBV10-3|NA|NA
TGTGCCATCAGTGAGCCCTCCCGAAACACCGGGGAGCTGTTTTTT
CAISEPSRNTGELFF
>TRBJ1-6|TRBV20-1|NA|NA
TGCAGTGCTAGGACGGGCCTGAGCTCCTATAATTCACCCCTCCACTTT
CSARTGLSSYNSPLHF
>TRBJ2-1|TRBV28|TRBD1|NA
TGTGCCAGCAGGGCAGTTGACAGGGCCATCAATGAGCAGTTCTTC
CASRAVDRAINEQFF
>TRBJ1-4|TRBV27|NA|NA
TGTGCCAGCAGTCCGGGACTAAACAATGAAAAACTGTTTTTT
CASSPGLNNEKLFF
>TRBJ2-7|TRBV12-3/TRBV12-4|NA|NA
TGTGCCAGCAACACTAAGGGCGGTTACTACGAGCAGTACTTC
CASNTKGGYYEQYF
>TRBJ1-5|TRBV12-3/TRBV12-4|TRBD1|many
TGTGCCAGCAGTTCTGGGACAGGAAAAAATCAGCCCCAGCATTTT
CASSSGTGKNQPQHF
>TRBJ1-2|TRBV27|NA|few
TGTGCCACCTCCTGGGGGGGGGATCCTGGCTATGGCTACACCTTC
CATSWGGDPGYGYTF
>TRBJ2-1|TRBV7-9|NA|many
TGTGCCAGCAGCTTCACAGACTCCTACAATGAGCAGTTCTTC
CASSFTDSYNEQFF
>TRBJ1-1|TRBV19|TRBD1|NA
TGTGCCAGTAGTGTCGAGCAGGGGGCCCGGAACACTGAAGCTTTCTTT
CASSVEQGARNTEAFF
>TRBJ2-7|TRBV7-2|NA|many
TGTGCCAGCAGCTCCCCAGGCGGCCACAGGCGATCCTACGAGCAGTACTTC
CASSSPGGHRRSYEQYF
>TRBJ2-1|TRBV4-1|NA|NA
TGCGCCAGCAGCCAGCAGACTAAAGGCTATGAGCAGTTCTTC
CASSQQTKGYEQFF
>TRBJ2-6|TRBV28|TRBD1|NA
TGTGCCGAAAGTTCGGGGACAGCGTTCTCTGGGGCCAACGTCCTGACTTTC
CAESSGTAFSGANVLTF
>TRBJ2-3|TRBV4-1|NA|many
TGCGCCAGCAGCCAAGGGGGACGGATTGGAGATACGCAGTATTTT
CASSQGGRIGDTQYF
>TRBJ1-2|TRBV5-1|TRBD1|NA
TGCGCCAGCAGCCCGAGGGACAGGGAATTCTATGGCTACACCTTC
CASSPRDREFYGYTF
>TRBJ1-1|TRBV7-9|TRBD1|NA
TGTGCCAGCAGCTTAGGATACCGGGACAGGGGGTACACTGAAGCTTTCTTT
CASSLGYRDRGYTEAFF
>TRBJ2-2|TRBV6-5|NA|many
TGTGCCAGCAGTTATAAGGGTACCGGGGAGCTGTTTTTT
CASSYKGTGELFF
>TRBJ2-3|TRBV7-6|NA|NA
TGTGCCAGCAGCGCCGATGGGGGGACGGAGATAAATACGCAGTATTTT
CASSADGGTEINTQYF
>TRBJ2-7|TRBV28|NA|NA
TGTGCCAGCAGTTTACCCGCTGAGGGGGGTTTCCCCTACGAGCAGTACTTC
CASSLPAEGGFPYEQYF
>TRBJ2-7|TRBV7-8|NA|NA
TGTGCCAGCAGCTCGCCGAAAGGGGCTACAGGCGGTCAGTACTTC
CASSSPKGATGGQYF
>TRBJ2-2|TRBV12-3/TRBV12-4|NA|NA
TGTGCCAGCAGCACAGGGATTTACACCGGGGAGCTGTTTTTT
CASSTGIYTGELFF
>TRBJ2-2|TRBV12-5|TRBD1|NA
TGTGCTAGTGCCCAGGACGGGACAGGACACACCGGGGAGCTGTTTTTT
CASAQDGTGHTGELFF
>TRBJ2-1|TRBV7-6|TRBD2|NA
TGTGCCAGCAGTCTAGCGGGGCTCACCAGCCCTGAGCAGTTCTTC
CASSLAGLTSPEQFF
>TRBJ2-7|TRBV2|NA|NA
TGTGCCAGCAGTGGCCAGACAAAACCCTACGAGCAGTACTTC
CASSGQTKPYEQYF
>TRBJ1-5|TRBV12-3/TRBV12-4|TRBD1|NA
TGTGCCAGCAGTCCTTTTCTGACAGGGGGCACACAGCCCCAGCATTTT
CASSPFLTGGTQPQHF
>TRBJ2-7|TRBV6-6|NA|NA
TGTGCCAGCAGTCTGGAACTTCTGCAGTACTTC
CASSLELLQYF
>TRBJ1-2|TRBV24-1|TRBD1|NA
TGTGCCACCAGCCCGACAGGGGACCTCCCGAATGGCTACACCTTC
CATSPTGDLPNGYTF
>TRBJ1-1|TRBV7-9|NA|few
TGTGCCAGCAGCTTACCACCCCAGACCGTGAACACTGAAGCTTTCTTT
CASSLPPQTVNTEAFF
>TRBJ2-5|TRBV19|NA|NA
TGTGCCAGTAGGTCGGGTTGGGAGACCCAGTACTTC
CASRSGWETQYF
>TRBJ1-3|TRBV7-6|NA|NA
TGTGCCAGCAGCACCCCCGGGGGGGCTCCTGGAAACACCATATATTTT
CASSTPGGAPGNTIYF
>TRBJ1-5|TRBV7-6|NA|few
TGTGCCAGCAGCTCATTAGGGGGGGGGAAGAGTCAGCCCCAGCATTTT
CASSSLGGGKSQPQHF
>TRBJ2-3|TRBV24-1|NA|NA
TGTGCCACCAGTGCCCACTACACAGATACGCAGTATTTT
CATSAHYTDTQYF
>TRBJ2-7|TRBV7-6|NA|many
TGTGCCAGCAGCTTAATTGCGGGAAAAACCTTCTACGAGCAGTACTTC
CASSLIAGKTFYEQYF